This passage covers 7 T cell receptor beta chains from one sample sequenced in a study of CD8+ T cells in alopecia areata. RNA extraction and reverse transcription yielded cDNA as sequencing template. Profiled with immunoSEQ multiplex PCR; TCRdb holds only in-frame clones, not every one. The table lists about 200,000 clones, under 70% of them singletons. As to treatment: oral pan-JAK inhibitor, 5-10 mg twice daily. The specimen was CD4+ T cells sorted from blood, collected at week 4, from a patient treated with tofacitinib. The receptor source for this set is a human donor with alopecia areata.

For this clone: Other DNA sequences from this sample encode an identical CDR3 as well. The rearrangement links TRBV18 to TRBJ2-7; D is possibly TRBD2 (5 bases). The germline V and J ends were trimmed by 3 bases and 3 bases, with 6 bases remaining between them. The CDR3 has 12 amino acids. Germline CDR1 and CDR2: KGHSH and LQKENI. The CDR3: CASSPGSYEQYF. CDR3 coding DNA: TGTGCCAGCTCACCGGGGAGCTACGAGCAGTACTTC.

CDR3 bases: TGTGCCAGCAGCTTGTACGACAGGTCGGAGGGCTACACCTTC. It encodes CASSLYDRSEGYTF. The chain employs TRBV5-6 and TRBJ1-2, with a tentative D call TRBD1 (6 bases). V dropped 1 base and J dropped 8 bases, with 15 bases sitting between them. This CDR3 has 14 amino acids. CDR1 and CDR2 from the germline V gene are SGHDT and YYEEEE.

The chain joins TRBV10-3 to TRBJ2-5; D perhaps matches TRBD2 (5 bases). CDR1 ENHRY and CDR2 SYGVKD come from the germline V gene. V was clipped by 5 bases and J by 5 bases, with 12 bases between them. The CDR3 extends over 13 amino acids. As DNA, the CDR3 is TGTGCCATCAGTAGCGGCAATCGGGAGACCCAGTACTTC. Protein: CAISSGNRETQYF.

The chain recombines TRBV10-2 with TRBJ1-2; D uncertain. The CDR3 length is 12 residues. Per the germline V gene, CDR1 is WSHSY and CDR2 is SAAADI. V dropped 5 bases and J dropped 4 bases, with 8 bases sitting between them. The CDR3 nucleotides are TGCGCCAGCAGTCCGGACGGCTATGGCTACACCTTC. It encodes CASSPDGYGYTF.

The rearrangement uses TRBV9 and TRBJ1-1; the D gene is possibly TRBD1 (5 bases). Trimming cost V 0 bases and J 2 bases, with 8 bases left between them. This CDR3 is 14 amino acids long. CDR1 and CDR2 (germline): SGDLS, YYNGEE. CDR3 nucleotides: TGTGCCAGCAGCGTAGGGCAGGGTAACACTGAAGCTTTCTTT. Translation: CASSVGQGNTEAFF.

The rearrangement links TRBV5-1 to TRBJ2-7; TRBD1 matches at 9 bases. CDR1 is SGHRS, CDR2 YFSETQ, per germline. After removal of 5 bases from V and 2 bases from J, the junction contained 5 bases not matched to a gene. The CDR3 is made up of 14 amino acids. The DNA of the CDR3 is TGCGCCAGCAGACCCGGGACAGGGACCTACGAGCAGTACTTC. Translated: CASRPGTGTYEQYF.

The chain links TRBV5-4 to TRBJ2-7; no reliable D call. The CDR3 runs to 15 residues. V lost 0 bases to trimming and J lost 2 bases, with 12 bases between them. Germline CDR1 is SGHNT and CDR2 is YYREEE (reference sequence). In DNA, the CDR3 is TGTGCCAGCAGCTTGGCAGGCGGAAGCGCCTACGAGCAGTACTTC. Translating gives CASSLAGGSAYEQYF. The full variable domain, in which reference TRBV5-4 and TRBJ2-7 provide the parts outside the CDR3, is ETGVTQSPTHLIKTRGQQVTLRCSSQSGHNTVSWYQQALGQGPQFIFQYYREEENGRGNFPPRFSGLQFPNYSSELNVNALELDDSALYLCASSLAGGSAYEQYFGPGTRLTVT.